This T cell receptor beta chain was documented in a study of T cell changes during pregnancy in multiple sclerosis. The V and J ends lost 3 bases and 0 bases, in that order; junction bases with no gene match: 4. The CDR3 has 15 amino acids. Germline-derived CDR1 and CDR2 are KGHSH and LQKENI. This clone was counted only a few times. Sequencing was performed with immunoSEQ multiplex PCR; in TCRdb, only in-frame clones are kept and a portion is missing. The sample records tens of thousands of clones, roughly 90% being singletons. This chain joins TRBV18 and TRBJ1-2; 7 nucleotides align to TRBD1. This sample comprised peripheral blood, obtained after pregnancy. The clonotype originates from a female donor in good health, enrolled as a control in a pregnancy study. This CDR3 reads CASSPDRDTNYGYTF. The CDR3, as DNA: TGTGCCAGCTCACCCGACAGGGACACTAACTATGGCTACACCTTC.